Listed below are T cell receptor beta chains from one sample, sequenced in a study of cytomegalovirus exposure and HLA in healthy donors. Generated by immunoSEQ multiplex PCR, the TCRdb table keeps only in-frame clones and is missing some. Of 150,000 to 200,000 clones in the sample, around four fifths were seen once. The material sequenced was PBMCs. These receptors all stem from a male donor in good health and CMV-seropositive. CDR3s include the opening cysteine and the closing phenylalanine or tryptophan. D genes are given only for firm matches. Size is stated for part of the rows, as once, few or many counts, or as a class when the clone is expanded.

clone size	D gene	V gene	J gene	CDR3 DNA	CDR3 protein
few	TRBD1	TRBV5-4	TRBJ2-7	TGTGCCAGCAGCTTCTACAGGGGTCGCGAGCAGTACTTC	CASSFYRGREQYF
few	.	TRBV7-9	TRBJ2-7	TGTGCCAGCAGCACAGTCCAGGGTTCCTACGAGCAGTACTTC	CASSTVQGSYEQYF
.	.	TRBV11-2	TRBJ1-4	TGTGCCAGCAGCTTACGGGTGACAACTAATGAAAAACTGTTTTTT	CASSLRVTTNEKLFF
.	.	TRBV30	TRBJ2-3	TGTGCCTGGAGTGTAAATAGAGTATATTTT	CAWSVNRVYF
.	TRBD1	TRBV29-1	TRBJ1-1	TGCAGCGCCTACAGGGGCGAGAACACTGAAGCTTTCTTT	CSAYRGENTEAFF
.	TRBD1	TRBV4-1	TRBJ2-5	TGCGCCAGCAGCCAAGTGAGGGGGACAGGGGGGGACGAGACCCAGTACTTC	CASSQVRGTGGDETQYF
.	.	TRBV19	TRBJ1-2	TGTGCCAGCGCGACAGGAAGGCTTCTAGGCTACACCTTC	CASATGRLLGYTF
.	.	TRBV6-5	TRBJ1-4	TGTGCCAGCAGTTACTCAGGGAGGGACAATGAAAAACTGTTTTTT	CASSYSGRDNEKLFF
.	TRBD1	TRBV5-8	TRBJ1-1	TGTGCCAGCAGCTTAGACAGGGCGCAGATGAACACTGAAGCTTTCTTT	CASSLDRAQMNTEAFF
.	.	TRBV19	TRBJ1-1	TGTGCCAGTAGTATGGAAGCCGGCCGGGCAGGGCTTAACACTGAAGCTTTCTTT	CASSMEAGRAGLNTEAFF
once	.	TRBV6-5	TRBJ2-7	TGTGCCAGCAGTCCAGGGGCCGAGCAGTACTTC	CASSPGAEQYF
once	TRBD1	TRBV30	TRBJ1-5	TGTGCCTGGAGTGTGGGCAGGGGGCGTCAGCCCCAGCATTTT	CAWSVGRGRQPQHF
once	.	TRBV11-1	TRBJ2-1	TGTGCCAGCAGCCCAAACGGGTGGAATGAGCAGTTCTTC	CASSPNGWNEQFF
once	.	TRBV5-1	TRBJ2-5	TGCGCCACCCGATGGGACTCCCAAGAGACCCAGTACTTC	CATRWDSQETQYF
.	.	TRBV4-3	TRBJ2-5	TGCGCCAGCAGCCAAGATTTCGGGACCCAGTACTTC	CASSQDFGTQYF
.	.	TRBV6-1	TRBJ1-2	TGTGCCAGCAGATTCCGGGACTATGGCTACACCTTC	CASRFRDYGYTF
.	.	TRBV6-6	TRBJ1-6	TGTGCCAGCACCTACGAGGTCTCCCGTTCACCCCTCCACTTT	CASTYEVSRSPLHF
.	.	TRBV7-8	TRBJ1-5	TGTGCCAGCAGCTCTATGGGGGGAAAGAGTCAGCCCCAGCATTTT	CASSSMGGKSQPQHF
.	.	TRBV7-5	TRBJ2-7	TGTGCCAGAAGCGCACTGGGGACAGGGCCTAAAAAAGACTCCTACGAGCAGTACTTC	CARSALGTGPKKDSYEQYF
.	TRBD2	TRBV7-9	TRBJ2-5	TGTGCCAGCGGTTCCGGGGGGGACCAAGAGACCCAGTACTTC	CASGSGGDQETQYF
.	.	TRBV7-9	TRBJ2-7	TGTGCCAGCAGCTTAGGGGACAAGCTTGACTACGAGCAGTACTTC	CASSLGDKLDYEQYF
once	.	TRBV6-5	TRBJ2-7	TGTGCCGTGCCCCAAAGACGGGGTGCCTACGAGCAGTACTTC	CAVPQRRGAYEQYF
.	.	TRBV13	TRBJ2-7	TGTGCCAGCAGCATCCTGCCCTCTCGGGGAGAGTCCTACGAGCAGTACTTC	CASSILPSRGESYEQYF
.	TRBD1	TRBV6-6	TRBJ1-2	TGTGCCAGCAGACGACAGGGCTATGGCTACACCTTC	CASRRQGYGYTF
few	TRBD2	TRBV9	TRBJ2-1	TGTGCCAGCAGCGTAGCTCTAGCGGGGGGCAGGGAGCAGTTCTTC	CASSVALAGGREQFF
.	.	TRBV6-5	TRBJ2-7	TGTGCCAGCAGTTCTCAGGGGGGTTCGCTGTACTTC	CASSSQGGSLYF
.	.	TRBV27	TRBJ1-2	TGTGCCAGCAGTCCCTTGGAGGGGAGTTTGGAGTATGGCTACACCTTC	CASSPLEGSLEYGYTF
.	TRBD2	TRBV9	TRBJ2-3	TGTGCCAGCAGCGGCCCACTAGCGGGCCTCACAGATACGCAGTATTTT	CASSGPLAGLTDTQYF
.	TRBD2	TRBV2	TRBJ2-5	TGTGCCAGCAGGGGAGCGGGGGCCGTCCAAGAGACCCAGTACTTC	CASRGAGAVQETQYF
.	.	TRBV19	TRBJ1-5	TGTGCCAGTAGTATTCTGTTCATTCGGGATAGCAATCAGCCCCAGCATTTT	CASSILFIRDSNQPQHF